This is a list of T cell receptor beta chains from one sample in a study of T cell repertoires in cytomegalovirus infection. The antigens these receptors bind are not known. TCRdb reprocessed the reads via MiXCR and lists one record per CDR3 protein. The sample holds about 830,000 distinct CDR3 sequences, 30% to 35% seen once. The source material was cultured CD8+ T cells from PBMCs, sampled from culture after CMV antigen stimulation. Receptors originate from a human donor in good health (CMV status not recorded). Some clones in this sample may be carry-over from other donors' samples. The CDR3 runs from the conserved cysteine through the conserved F or W. A D gene is named only where the DNA matches it firmly. Some rows have no size entry. The others give once, few or many, or a class for an expanded clone.

clone size	V gene	J gene	D gene	CDR3 protein	CDR3 DNA
few	TRBV28	TRBJ2-1	TRBD2	CASIKRGAGNEQFF	TGTGCCAGCATTAAGCGGGGGGCTGGAAATGAGCAGTTCTTC
.	TRBV6-8	TRBJ1-4	.	CASSTLQGNLNEKLFF	TGTGCCAGCAGCACCCTCCAGGGAAACCTTAATGAAAAACTGTTTTTT
many	TRBV7-9	TRBJ2-1	.	CASSLDLRFRGTYNEQFF	TGTGCCAGCAGCTTAGACCTTCGTTTTCGAGGAACCTACAATGAGCAGTTCTTC
.	TRBV6-2/TRBV6-3	TRBJ1-1	.	CASRPDPTEAFF	TGTGCCAGCAGACCCGATCCCACTGAAGCTTTCTTT
.	TRBV14	TRBJ2-3	.	CASSHGGTSTDTQYF	TGTGCCAGCAGCCATGGGGGCACAAGCACAGATACGCAGTATTTT
.	TRBV6-2/TRBV6-3	TRBJ1-5	TRBD1	CASRQGRPSNQPQHF	TGTGCCAGCAGACAGGGGAGGCCCAGCAATCAGCCCCAGCATTTT
many	TRBV6-2/TRBV6-3	TRBJ2-5	TRBD2	CASRPGLAGVQTQYF	TGTGCCAGCAGACCGGGACTAGCGGGGGTACAGACCCAGTACTTC
few	TRBV4-2	TRBJ2-1	.	CASSQDAVQPTPNNEQFF	TGTGCCAGCAGCCAAGATGCGGTTCAACCCACCCCGAACAATGAGCAGTTCTTC
.	TRBV6-1	TRBJ1-2	.	CASSEIVSNYGYTF	TGTGCCAGCAGTGAAATAGTCAGTAACTATGGCTACACCTTC
many	TRBV7-2	TRBJ1-2	.	CASSTDNMYYGYTF	TGTGCCAGCAGCACCGACAACATGTACTATGGCTACACCTTC
few	TRBV19	TRBJ1-1	TRBD1	CASSIGGGWSTEAFF	TGTGCCAGTAGTATAGGAGGGGGCTGGAGCACTGAAGCTTTCTTT
.	TRBV6-6	TRBJ2-1	.	CASSSYPYNEQFF	TGTGCCAGCAGTTCTTATCCGTACAATGAGCAGTTCTTC
few	TRBV7-8	TRBJ1-2	.	CASSLVGGGGYGYTF	TGTGCCAGCAGCTTAGTAGGGGGGGGCGGCTATGGCTACACCTTC
.	TRBV20-1	TRBJ2-1	TRBD1	CSARRQGAGNEQFF	TGCAGTGCTAGACGCCAGGGGGCTGGGAATGAGCAGTTCTTC
few	TRBV4-3	TRBJ2-6	.	CASSQGLGDDLSGANVLTF	TGCGCCAGCAGCCAAGGCCTAGGGGACGATCTCTCTGGGGCCAACGTCCTGACTTTC
many	TRBV12-3/TRBV12-4	TRBJ2-1	TRBD2	CASRSVSGGYNEQFF	TGTGCCAGCAGATCTGTAAGCGGGGGTTACAATGAGCAGTTCTTC
.	TRBV28	TRBJ2-3	.	CASKLRGWPSDTQYF	TGTGCCAGCAAACTTCGGGGTTGGCCTTCAGATACGCAGTATTTT
few	TRBV19	TRBJ1-5	.	CASRTGALNQPQHF	TGTGCCAGTAGAACAGGAGCTTTAAATCAGCCCCAGCATTTT
.	TRBV14	TRBJ1-2	.	CANSHRTLYGYTF	TGTGCCAACAGCCACCGGACCCTCTATGGCTACACCTTC
.	TRBV7-2	TRBJ1-4	.	CASSFPGVTEKLFF	TGTGCCAGCAGCTTTCCGGGGGTTACTGAAAAACTGTTTTTT
few	TRBV5-1	TRBJ2-3	TRBD2	CASSFRRGGTDTQYF	TGCGCCAGCAGCTTTAGGCGGGGGGGCACAGATACGCAGTATTTT